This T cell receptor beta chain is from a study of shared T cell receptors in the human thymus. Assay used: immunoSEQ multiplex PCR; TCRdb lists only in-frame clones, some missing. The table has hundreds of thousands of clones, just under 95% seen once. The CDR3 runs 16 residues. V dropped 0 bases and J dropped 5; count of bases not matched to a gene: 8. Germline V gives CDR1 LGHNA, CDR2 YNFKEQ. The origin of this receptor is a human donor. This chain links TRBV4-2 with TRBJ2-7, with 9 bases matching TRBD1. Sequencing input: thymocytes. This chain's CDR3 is CASSQDVGQGIHEQYF. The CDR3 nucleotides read TGTGCCAGCAGCCAAGATGTAGGACAGGGGATCCACGAGCAGTACTTC.